This T cell receptor (beta chain) was captured by sequencing in a study of T cells after yellow fever vaccination. Study results and limitations: Post-booster samples contained most primary-vaccination clones (nearly 98% CD4, 88% CD8). Researchers report a weaker secondary response that nonetheless peaked faster, day 5 versus 15. Overlap between CD4 and CD8 compartments was detected for a small share of clonotypes.

In the case of this clonotype: Its target is not known.

Germline lookup yields CDR1 LGHNA and CDR2 YNFKEQ. This CDR3 contains 15 residues. Germline trimming cut 0 bases from V and 7 bases from J; bases unmatched to any gene: 7. As TCR cDNA was made by 5'RACE template switching, a universal primer site and UMIs were added. TCRdb reanalysed the 5' RACE reads using MiXCR and keeps one entry per CDR3 protein. Of roughly 330,000 distinct CDR3 sequences in the sample, around 6.8% are singletons; the top ten hold about 18%. This receptor was obtained from a man in his late teens or twenties who received the YFV17D yellow fever vaccine. This sample comprised PBMCs, obtained around 45 days after the first yellow fever vaccination. The chain employs TRBV4-2 and TRBJ2-5, with 8 nucleotides matching TRBD1. This CDR3 reads CASSQEVGQGGTQYF. CDR3 sequence (DNA): TGTGCCAGCAGCCAAGAGGTTGGACAGGGTGGGACCCAGTACTTC.